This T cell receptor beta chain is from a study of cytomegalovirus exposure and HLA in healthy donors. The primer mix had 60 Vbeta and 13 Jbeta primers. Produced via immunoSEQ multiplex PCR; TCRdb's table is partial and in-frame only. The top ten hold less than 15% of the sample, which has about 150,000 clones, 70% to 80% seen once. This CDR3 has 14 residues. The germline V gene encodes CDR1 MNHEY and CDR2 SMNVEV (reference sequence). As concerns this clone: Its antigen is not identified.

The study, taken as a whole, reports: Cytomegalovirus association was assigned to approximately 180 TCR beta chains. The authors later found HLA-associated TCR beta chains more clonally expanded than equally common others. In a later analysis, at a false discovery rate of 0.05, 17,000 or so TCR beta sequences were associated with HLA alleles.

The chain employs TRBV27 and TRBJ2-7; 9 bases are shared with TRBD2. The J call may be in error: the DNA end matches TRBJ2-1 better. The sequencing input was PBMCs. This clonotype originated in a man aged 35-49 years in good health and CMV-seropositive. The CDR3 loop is CASSPGLARNEQFF. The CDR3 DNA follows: TGTGCCAGCAGTCCAGGACTAGCGAGAAATGAGCAGTTCTTC.